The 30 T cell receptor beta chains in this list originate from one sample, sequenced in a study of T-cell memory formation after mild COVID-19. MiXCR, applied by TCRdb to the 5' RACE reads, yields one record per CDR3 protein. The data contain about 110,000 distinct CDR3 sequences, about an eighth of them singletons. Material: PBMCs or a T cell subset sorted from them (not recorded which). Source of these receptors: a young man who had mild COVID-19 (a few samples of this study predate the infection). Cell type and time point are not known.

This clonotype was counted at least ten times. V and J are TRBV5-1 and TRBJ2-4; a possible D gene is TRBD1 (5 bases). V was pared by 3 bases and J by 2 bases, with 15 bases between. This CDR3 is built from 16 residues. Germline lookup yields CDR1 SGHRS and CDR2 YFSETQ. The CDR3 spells CASSSDSVRTKNIQYF. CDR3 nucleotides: TGCGCCAGCAGCTCCGACAGTGTTCGAACCAAAAACATTCAGTACTTC. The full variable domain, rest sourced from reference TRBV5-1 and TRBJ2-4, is KAGVTQTPRYLIKTRGQQVTLSCSPISGHRSVSWYQQTPGQGLQFLFEYFSETQRNKGNFPGRFSGRQFSNSRSEMNVSTLELGDSALYLCASSSDSVRTKNIQYFGAGTRLSVL.

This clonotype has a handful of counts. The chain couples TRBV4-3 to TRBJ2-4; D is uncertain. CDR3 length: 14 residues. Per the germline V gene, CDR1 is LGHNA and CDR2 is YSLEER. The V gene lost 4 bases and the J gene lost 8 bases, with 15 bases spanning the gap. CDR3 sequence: CASSLGESRDIQYF. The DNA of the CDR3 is TGCGCCAGCAGCCTCGGCGAGTCCCGGGACATTCAGTACTTC.

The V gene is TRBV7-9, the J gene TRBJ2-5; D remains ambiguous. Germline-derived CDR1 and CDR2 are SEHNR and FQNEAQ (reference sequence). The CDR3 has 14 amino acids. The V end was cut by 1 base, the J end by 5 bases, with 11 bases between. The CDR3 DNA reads TGTGCCAGCAGCTTAGTCGGGTTGTCGGAGACCCAGTACTTC. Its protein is CASSLVGLSETQYF.

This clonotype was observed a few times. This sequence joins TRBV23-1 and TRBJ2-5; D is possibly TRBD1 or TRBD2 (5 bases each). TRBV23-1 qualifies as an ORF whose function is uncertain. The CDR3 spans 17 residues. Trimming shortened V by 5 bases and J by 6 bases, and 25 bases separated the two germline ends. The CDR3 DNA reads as TGCGCCAGCAGTTCCGAAGACTCCGACAGCGAGGGGAAGACCCAGTACTTC. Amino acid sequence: CASSSEDSDSEGKTQYF.

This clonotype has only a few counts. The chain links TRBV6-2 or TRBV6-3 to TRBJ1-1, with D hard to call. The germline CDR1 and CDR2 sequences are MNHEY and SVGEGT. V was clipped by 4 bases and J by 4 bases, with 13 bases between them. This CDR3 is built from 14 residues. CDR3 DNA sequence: TGTGCCAGCAGTTTGGTGGGTCTCGGCACTGAAGCTTTCTTT. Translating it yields CASSLVGLGTEAFF.

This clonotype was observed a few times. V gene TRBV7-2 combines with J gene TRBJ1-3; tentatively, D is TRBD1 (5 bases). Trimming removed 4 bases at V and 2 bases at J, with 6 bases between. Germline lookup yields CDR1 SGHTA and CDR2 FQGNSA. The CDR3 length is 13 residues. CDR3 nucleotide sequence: TGTGCCAGCAGCTGGGGGACTGGAAACACCATATATTTT. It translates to CASSWGTGNTIYF.

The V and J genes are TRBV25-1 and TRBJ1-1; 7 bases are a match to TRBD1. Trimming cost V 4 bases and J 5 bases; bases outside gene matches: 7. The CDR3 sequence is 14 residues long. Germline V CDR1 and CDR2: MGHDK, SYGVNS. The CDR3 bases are TGTGCCAGCAGTGCCGGGGACAGCATGACTGAAGCTTTCTTT. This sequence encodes CASSAGDSMTEAFF.

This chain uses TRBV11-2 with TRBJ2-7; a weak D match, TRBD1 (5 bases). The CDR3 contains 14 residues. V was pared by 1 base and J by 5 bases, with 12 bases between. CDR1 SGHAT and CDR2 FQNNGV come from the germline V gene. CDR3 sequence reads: CASSLGRQLDEQYF. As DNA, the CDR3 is TGTGCCAGCAGCTTAGGCCGACAGCTCGACGAGCAGTACTTC.

CDR3 DNA: TGTGCCAGCTCACCTAAACAGGGCGGTTCCGCCGAGCAGTACGTC. Amino acids: CASSPKQGGSAEQYV. This chain links TRBV18 with TRBJ2-7; D may be TRBD1 (6 bases). The CDR3 extends over 15 amino acids. Trimming pared 3 bases from V and 6 bases from J, leaving 18 bases between. Germline values: CDR1 KGHSH, CDR2 LQKENI.

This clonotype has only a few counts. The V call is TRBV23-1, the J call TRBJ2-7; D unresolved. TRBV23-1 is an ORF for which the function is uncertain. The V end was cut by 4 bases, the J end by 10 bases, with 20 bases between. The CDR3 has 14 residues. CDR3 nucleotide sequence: TGCGCCAGCAGTCCGGTAACTTTTCGGGCGGCACAGTACGTC. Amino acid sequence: CASSPVTFRAAQYV.

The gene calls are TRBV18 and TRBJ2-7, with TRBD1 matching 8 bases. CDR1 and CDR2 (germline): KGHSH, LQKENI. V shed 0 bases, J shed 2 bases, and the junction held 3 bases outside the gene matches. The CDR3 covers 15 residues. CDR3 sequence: CASSPPGQGAYEQYF. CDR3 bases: TGTGCCAGCTCACCACCCGGACAGGGTGCCTACGAGCAGTACTTC.

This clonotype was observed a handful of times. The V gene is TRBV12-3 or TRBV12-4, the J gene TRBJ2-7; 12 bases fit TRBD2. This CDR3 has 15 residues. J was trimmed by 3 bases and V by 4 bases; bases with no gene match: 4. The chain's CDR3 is CASSSTSGGHYEQYF. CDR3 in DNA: TGTGCCAGCAGTTCTACTAGCGGGGGGCACTACGAGCAGTACTTC.

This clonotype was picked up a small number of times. CDR3 DNA sequence: TGCGCCAGCAGCCAAGATTCGACAGCTTACGAGCAGTACTTC. Its translation is CASSQDSTAYEQYF. The V call is TRBV4-3, the J call TRBJ2-7, with D perhaps TRBD1 (5 bases). The CDR3 length is 14 residues. Trimming stripped 0 bases from V and 4 bases from J, with 10 bases between. The germline V gene has CDR1 LGHNA and CDR2 YSLEER.

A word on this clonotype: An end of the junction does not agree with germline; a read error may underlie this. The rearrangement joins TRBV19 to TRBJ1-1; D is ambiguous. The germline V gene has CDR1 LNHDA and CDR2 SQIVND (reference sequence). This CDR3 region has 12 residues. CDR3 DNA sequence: TGTGACAGTGGGTCTCGGCGAACTGAAGCTTTCTTT. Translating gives CDSGSRRTEAFF.

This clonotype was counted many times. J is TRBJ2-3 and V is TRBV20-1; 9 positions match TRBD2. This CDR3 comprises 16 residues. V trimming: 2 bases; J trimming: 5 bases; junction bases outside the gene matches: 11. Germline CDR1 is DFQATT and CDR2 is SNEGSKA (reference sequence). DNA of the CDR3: TGCAGTGCTAGACCGACTAGCGGATATGATAGAGATACGCAGTATTTT. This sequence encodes CSARPTSGYDRDTQYF.

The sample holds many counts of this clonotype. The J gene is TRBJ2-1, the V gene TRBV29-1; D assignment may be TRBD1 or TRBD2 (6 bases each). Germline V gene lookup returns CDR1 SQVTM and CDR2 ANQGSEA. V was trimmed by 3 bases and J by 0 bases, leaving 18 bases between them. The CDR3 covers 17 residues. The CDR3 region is CSVDPTGGHRSYNEQFF. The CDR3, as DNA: TGCAGCGTTGACCCCACCGGGGGCCACCGCTCCTACAATGAGCAGTTCTTC.

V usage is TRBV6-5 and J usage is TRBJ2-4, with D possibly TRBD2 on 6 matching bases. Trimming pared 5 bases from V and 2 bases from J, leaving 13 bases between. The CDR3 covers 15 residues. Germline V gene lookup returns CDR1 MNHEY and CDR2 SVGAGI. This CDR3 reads CASSQGGGTKNIQYF. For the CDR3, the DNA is TGTGCCAGCAGTCAGGGAGGTGGAACCAAAAACATTCAGTACTTC.

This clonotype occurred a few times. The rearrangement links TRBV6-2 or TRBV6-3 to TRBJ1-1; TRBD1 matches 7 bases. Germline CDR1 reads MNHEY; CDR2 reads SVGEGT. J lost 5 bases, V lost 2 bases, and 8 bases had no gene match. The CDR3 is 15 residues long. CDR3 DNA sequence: TGTGCCAGCAGTTACCCGCAGACAGGGAGGACTGAAGCTTTCTTT. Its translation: CASSYPQTGRTEAFF.

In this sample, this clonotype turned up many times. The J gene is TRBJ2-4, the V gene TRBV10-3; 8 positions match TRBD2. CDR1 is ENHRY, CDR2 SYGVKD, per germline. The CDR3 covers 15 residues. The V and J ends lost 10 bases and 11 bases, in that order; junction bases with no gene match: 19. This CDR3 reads CATSGSTSGGAFQYF. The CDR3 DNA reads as TGTGCCACATCCGGGTCCACTAGCGGCGGAGCGTTTCAGTACTTC.

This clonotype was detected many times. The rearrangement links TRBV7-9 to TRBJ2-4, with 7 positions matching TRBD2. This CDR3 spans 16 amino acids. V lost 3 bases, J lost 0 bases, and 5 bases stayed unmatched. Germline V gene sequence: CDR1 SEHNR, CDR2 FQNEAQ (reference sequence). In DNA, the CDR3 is TGTGCCAGCAGCTTGTCTAGCGGAGTAGCCAAAAACATTCAGTACTTC. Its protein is CASSLSSGVAKNIQYF.

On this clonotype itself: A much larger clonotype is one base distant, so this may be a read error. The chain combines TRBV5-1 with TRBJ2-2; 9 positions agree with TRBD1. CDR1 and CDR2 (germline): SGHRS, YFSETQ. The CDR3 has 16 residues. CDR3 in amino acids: CARSSTGGEDTGELFF. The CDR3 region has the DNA TGCGCCAGAAGCTCAACAGGGGGCGAGGACACCGGGGAGCTGTTTTTT.

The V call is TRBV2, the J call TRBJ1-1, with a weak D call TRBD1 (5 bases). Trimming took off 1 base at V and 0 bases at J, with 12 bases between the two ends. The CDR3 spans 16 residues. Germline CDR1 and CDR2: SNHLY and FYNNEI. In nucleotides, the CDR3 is TGTGCCAGCAGTGAAGTGGTAGGGGCTATGAACACTGAAGCTTTCTTT. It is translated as CASSEVVGAMNTEAFF. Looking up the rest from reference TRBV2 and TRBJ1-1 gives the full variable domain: EPEVTQTPSHQVTQMGQEVILRCVPISNHLYFYWYRQILGQKVEFLVSFYNNEISEKSEIFDDQFSVERPDGSNFTLKIRSTKLEDSAMYFCASSEVVGAMNTEAFFGQGTRLTVV.

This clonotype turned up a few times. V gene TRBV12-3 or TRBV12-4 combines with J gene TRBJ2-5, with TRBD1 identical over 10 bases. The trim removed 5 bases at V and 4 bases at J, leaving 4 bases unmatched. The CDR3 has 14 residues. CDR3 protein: CASSTGDRGETQYF. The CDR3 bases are TGTGCCAGCAGTACTGGGGACAGGGGAGAGACCCAGTACTTC.

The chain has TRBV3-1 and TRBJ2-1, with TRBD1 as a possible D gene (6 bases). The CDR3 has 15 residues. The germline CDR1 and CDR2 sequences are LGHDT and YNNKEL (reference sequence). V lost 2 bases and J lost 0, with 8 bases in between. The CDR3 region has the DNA TGTGCCAGCAGCCAAACAGGGTTCTCCTACAATGAGCAGTTCTTC. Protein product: CASSQTGFSYNEQFF.

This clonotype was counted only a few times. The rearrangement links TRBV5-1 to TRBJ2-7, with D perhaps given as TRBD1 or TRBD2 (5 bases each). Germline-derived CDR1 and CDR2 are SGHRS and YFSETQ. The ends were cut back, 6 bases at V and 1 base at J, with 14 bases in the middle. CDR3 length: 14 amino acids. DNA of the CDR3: TGCGCCAGCAACGTGGGGACGGGGTCCTACGAGCAGTACTTC. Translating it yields CASNVGTGSYEQYF.

The CDR3 reads CASRTARNEKLFF. CDR3 in DNA: TGTGCCAGCAGAACGGCGCGTAATGAAAAACTGTTTTTT. This chain joins TRBV7-9 and TRBJ1-4; D is undetermined. V was shortened by 6 bases and J by 4 bases, with 9 bases between the two germline ends. The CDR3 loop spans 13 amino acids. Looked up from germline, CDR1 is SEHNR and CDR2 is FQNEAQ (reference sequence).

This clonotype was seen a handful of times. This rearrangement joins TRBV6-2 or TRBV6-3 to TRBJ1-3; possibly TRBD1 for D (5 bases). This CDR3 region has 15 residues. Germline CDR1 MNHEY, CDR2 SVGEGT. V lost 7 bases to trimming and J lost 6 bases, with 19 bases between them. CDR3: CASTLTEALENTIYF. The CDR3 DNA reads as TGTGCCAGCACTTTGACAGAAGCCTTGGAAAACACCATATATTTT.

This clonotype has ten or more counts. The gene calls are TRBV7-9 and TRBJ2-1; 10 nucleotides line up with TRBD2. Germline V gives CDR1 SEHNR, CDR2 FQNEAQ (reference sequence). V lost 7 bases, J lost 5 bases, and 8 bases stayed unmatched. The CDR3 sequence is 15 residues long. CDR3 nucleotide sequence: TGTGCCAGCAACGATTTCGGACTAGCGGACAATGAGCAGTTCTTC. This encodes CASNDFGLADNEQFF.

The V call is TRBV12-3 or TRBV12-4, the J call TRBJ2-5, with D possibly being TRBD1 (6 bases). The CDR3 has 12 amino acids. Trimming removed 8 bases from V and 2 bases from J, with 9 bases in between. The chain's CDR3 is CASGDTQETQYF. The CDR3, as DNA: TGTGCCAGCGGGGACACACAAGAGACCCAGTACTTC.

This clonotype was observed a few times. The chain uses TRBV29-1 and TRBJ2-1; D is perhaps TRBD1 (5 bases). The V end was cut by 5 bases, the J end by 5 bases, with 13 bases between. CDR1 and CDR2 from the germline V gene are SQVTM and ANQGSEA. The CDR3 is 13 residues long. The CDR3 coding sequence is TGCAGCGTTTGGACAACCTTGGACAATGAGCAGTTCTTC. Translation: CSVWTTLDNEQFF.